The rows below give T cell receptor beta chains drawn from one sample of a study of blood T cells in healthy people across ages. TCRdb itself ran the 5' RACE reads through MiXCR, one entry per CDR3 protein. The sample includes about 640,000 distinct CDR3 sequences, 58% of them seen just once. Specimen: blood. These receptors all come from a man in his sixties in good health. The CDR3 runs from the conserved cysteine through the conserved F or W. The order of the fields is J gene, clone size, V gene, D gene, CDR3 DNA, CDR3 protein. A D gene is named only where the DNA matches it firmly. Not every row has a clone size; where given, it reads once, few, many or a size class.

TRBJ2-5 - TRBV10-3 - TGTGCCATCAGTGAGTCGTGGACACAAGAGACCCAGTACTTC CAISESWTQETQYF
TRBJ2-1 - TRBV4-1 TRBD1 TGCGCCAGCAGCCGGAACCGGGACAGGGGGCCCTACAATGAGCAGTTCTTC CASSRNRDRGPYNEQFF
TRBJ2-3 few TRBV11-2 - TGTGCCAGCAGCTTCGGGTATAGGACAGATACGCAGTATTTT CASSFGYRTDTQYF
TRBJ2-5 few TRBV20-1 TRBD2 TGCAGTGCTAGAGATCTAGCGGGGGGGCCAGAGACCCAGTACTTC CSARDLAGGPETQYF
TRBJ1-2 - TRBV29-1 - TGCAGCGTTGATTACTCTGCGGTCGGGCGGGGCTACACCTTC CSVDYSAVGRGYTF
TRBJ2-3 - TRBV29-1 TRBD1 TGCAGCGTTGGGGGACAGGGTTTCACAGATACGCAGTATTTT CSVGGQGFTDTQYF
TRBJ1-2 few TRBV15 TRBD1 TGTGCCACCAGCAGAGATCAGGGGGGGCCGGGCTATGGCTACACCTTC CATSRDQGGPGYGYTF
TRBJ1-5 - TRBV20-1 - TGCAGTGCTAGAGATCCCGCCGGGATCAATCAGCCCCAGCATTTT CSARDPAGINQPQHF
TRBJ2-5 few TRBV5-1 TRBD2 TGCGCCAGCAGCTTGGACGCAGCGGGGGATGGGGAGACCCAGTACTTC CASSLDAAGDGETQYF
TRBJ2-1 few TRBV3-1 TRBD1 TGTGCCAGCAGCCAAGAAGGGGGCTCTGAGCAGTTCTTC CASSQEGGSEQFF
TRBJ1-2 - TRBV28 - TGTGCCAGCAGCCCCCCCCTCGGGGCGGGTACTAACTATGGCTACACCTTC CASSPPLGAGTNYGYTF
TRBJ2-7 - TRBV7-2 - TGTGCCAGCAGCCTGACTAGTCCCCGCTCCTACGAGCAGTACTTC CASSLTSPRSYEQYF
TRBJ2-3 few TRBV20-1 - TGCAGTGCCCCCCAGGCGGGACGGAGCACAGATACGCAGTATTTT CSAPQAGRSTDTQYF
TRBJ2-7 - TRBV5-1 - TGCGCCAGCAGCATAGAACAGGGATCCGACGAGCAGTACTTC CASSIEQGSDEQYF
TRBJ2-5 - TRBV11-2 - TGTGCCAGCAGCTTAAATTCGGTTCGAGGGGAGACCCAGTACTTC CASSLNSVRGETQYF
TRBJ2-5 - TRBV27 TRBD2 TGTGCCAGCAGTTTATGGGCCCCGACTAGCGGGGGGGTTCTGGTAGAGACCCAGTACTTC CASSLWAPTSGGVLVETQYF
TRBJ2-4 - TRBV12-3/TRBV12-4 - TGTGCCAGCACCTTAGAGAACATTCAGTACTTC CASTLENIQYF
TRBJ1-1 - TRBV6-1 - TGTGCCAGCAGTTCCCTGGGGGGGCTCTACACTGAAGCTTTCTTT CASSSLGGLYTEAFF
TRBJ1-4 - TRBV9 TRBD1 TGTGCCAGCAGCGCAGGGACAGGGTATACTAATGAAAAACTGTTTTTT CASSAGTGYTNEKLFF
TRBJ2-3 few TRBV20-1 - TGCAGTGCTCCAGGGGGTATGGGGGGGGCAGATACGCAGTATTTT CSAPGGMGGADTQYF
TRBJ1-1 - TRBV1 - TGCACCAGCAGCCCGGGCAGGGGACTAAAGAACACTGAAGCTTTCTTT CTSSPGRGLKNTEAFF
TRBJ2-7 - TRBV20-1 TRBD1 TGCAGTGCTTCACAGGGGGGCGGAAGCTACGAGCAGTACTTC CSASQGGGSYEQYF
TRBJ1-2 - TRBV7-2 - TGTGCCAGCGGAGCCCAACAGGGATATGGCTACACCTTC CASGAQQGYGYTF
TRBJ2-3 - TRBV12-3/TRBV12-4 TRBD2 TGTGCCAGCAGAGAGCGGGGGGGAGGAGATACGCAGTATTTT CASRERGGGDTQYF
TRBJ2-3 - TRBV29-1 TRBD1 TGCAGCGTTGATCCGGGACAGGGATCAGATACGCAGTATTTT CSVDPGQGSDTQYF
TRBJ1-5 - TRBV18 - TGTGCCAGCTCACCGGGAGGGGATCGTAGCAATCAGCCCCAGCATTTT CASSPGGDRSNQPQHF
TRBJ2-5 - TRBV4-1 - TGCGCCAGCAGCACCTACCAGACCCAGTACTTC CASSTYQTQYF
TRBJ2-2 - TRBV6-5 - TGTGCCAGCAGGGCGGGGACGAACACCGGGGAGCTGTTTTTT CASRAGTNTGELFF
TRBJ2-3 few TRBV7-9 TRBD1 TGTGCCAGCAGCTTAAGGAGGGACAGGGCGGCAGATACGCAGTATTTT CASSLRRDRAADTQYF
TRBJ2-1 - TRBV28 - TGTGCCAGCAGTCTGAGGGGCGCGGATGAGCAGTTCTTC CASSLRGADEQFF
TRBJ2-5 - TRBV7-2 TRBD1 TGTGCCAGCAGCCGACAGACAGGGGAAGAGACCCAGTACTTC CASSRQTGEETQYF
TRBJ1-1 - TRBV28 - TGTGCCAGCAGGCCATCTCAGAACACTGAAGCTTTCTTT CASRPSQNTEAFF
TRBJ1-6 - TRBV6-6 - TGTGCCAGCAGTTACGCCGGGTCCAATTCACCCCTCCACTTT CASSYAGSNSPLHF
TRBJ2-3 many TRBV3-1 TRBD2 TGTGCCAGCAGCACCAGCGGGGGCCGCACAGATACGCAGTATTTT CASSTSGGRTDTQYF
TRBJ2-6 - TRBV28 - TGTGCCAGCAGTTTTGCGGGACAACCCTCTGGGGCCAACGTCCTGACTTTC CASSFAGQPSGANVLTF
TRBJ2-1 - TRBV12-3/TRBV12-4 - TGTGCCAGCAGTTCCCGACGGGGGGCTGAGCAGTTCTTC CASSSRRGAEQFF
TRBJ2-3 few TRBV28 TRBD2 TGTGCCAGCAGGACTAGCGGGGGGTCTGATACGCAGTATTTT CASRTSGGSDTQYF
TRBJ2-4 - TRBV12-3/TRBV12-4 TRBD1 TGTGCCAGCAGTCCTGGACAGGGAAGGGACATTCAGTACTTC CASSPGQGRDIQYF
TRBJ1-1 - TRBV11-2 - TGTGCCAGCAGCGTGACAGGTGCGCGAAACACTGAAGCTTTCTTT CASSVTGARNTEAFF
TRBJ2-2 - TRBV3-1 - TGTGCCAGCAGCCGTCGAGGGGACACCGGGGAGCTGTTTTTT CASSRRGDTGELFF
TRBJ2-1 few TRBV5-1 TRBD2 TGCGCCAGCAGCTTGACTAGCGGCTACAATGAGCAGTTCTTC CASSLTSGYNEQFF
TRBJ2-3 - TRBV12-3/TRBV12-4 TRBD1 TGTGCCAGCATCGGGACAGCTAGCACAGATACGCAGTATTTT CASIGTASTDTQYF
TRBJ2-7 - TRBV9 - TGTGCCAGCAGCGTAGACGCCAAACCCTACGAGCAGTACTTC CASSVDAKPYEQYF
TRBJ2-1 - TRBV6-5 - TGTGCCAGCAGTCCCACAGGTTTTTACAATGAGCAGTTCTTC CASSPTGFYNEQFF
TRBJ2-7 - TRBV12-3/TRBV12-4 - TGTGCCAGCAGTGGGGAGCTCCGAAAGAGCTCCTACGAGCAGTACTTC CASSGELRKSSYEQYF
TRBJ1-2 many TRBV5-1 TRBD1 TGCGCCAGCAGCTTGGGACAGGGGGTGAGCTATGGCTACACCTTC CASSLGQGVSYGYTF
TRBJ2-7 - TRBV6-6 - TGTGCCAGCAGTTACTCCACAAGTACCTACGAGCAGTACTTC CASSYSTSTYEQYF
TRBJ1-2 - TRBV20-1 - TGCAGTGTAGGACGGAGCGGGGATAACTATGGCTACACCTTC CSVGRSGDNYGYTF
TRBJ2-1 - TRBV29-1 TRBD2 TGCAGCGTTGGGATGACTAGCGGGGGAAATGAGCAGTTCTTC CSVGMTSGGNEQFF
TRBJ2-3 - TRBV12-3/TRBV12-4 TRBD2 TGTGCCAGCAGTTGGACTAGCGGGGGGTGGACAGATACGCAGTATTTT CASSWTSGGWTDTQYF
TRBJ1-5 few TRBV6-4 - TGTGCCAGCAGTGAAATTGGGGGGGGCAATCAGCCCCAGCATTTT CASSEIGGGNQPQHF
TRBJ2-1 - TRBV7-9 - TGTGCCAGCAGCTCTGCCCAGGGACGGAACAATGAGCAGTTCTTC CASSSAQGRNNEQFF
TRBJ2-3 - TRBV20-1 TRBD2 TGCAGTGCTAGAGATTTGAGCGGGGGGGATGTAGATACGCAGTATTTT CSARDLSGGDVDTQYF